This T cell receptor beta chain emerged from a study of CD8+ T cells in alopecia areata. Reverse transcribed after extraction, RNA yielded cDNA as the sequencing template. The assay was immunoSEQ multiplex PCR, and TCRdb's table has in-frame clones only and misses some. The table shows almost 250,000 clones, with around 67% occurring only once. The receptor was derived from a human donor with alopecia areata. The material was CD4+ T cells sorted from blood, obtained at week 0.

CDR3 in amino acids: CASSEMGQNQPQHF. The DNA of the CDR3 is TGTGCCAGCAGTGAGATGGGACAGAATCAGCCCCAGCATTTT. The gene calls are TRBV25-1 and TRBJ1-5; 7 bases match TRBD1. Germline CDR1 and CDR2: MGHDK and SYGVNS. The trim removed 3 bases at V and 4 bases at J, leaving 3 bases unmatched. This CDR3 spans 14 amino acids.